This TCR beta chain was retrieved from a study of blood T cell repertoires in COVID-19. At the level of the study: Symptom resolution, clearance, or two negative PCRs marked donors in Cohort 3 as recovered. Sample material is recorded as cDNA or gDNA derived from T cells, B-cell-depleted T cells, or PBMCs.

Here immunoSEQ multiplex PCR was the method, and the copy in TCRdb shows in-frame clones only, minus some. Altogether some 180,000 clones are present, 86% being singletons, with the ten largest covering under 30%. J was trimmed by 2 bases and V by 1 base; bases with no gene match: 5. Germline V CDR1 and CDR2: MGHRA, YSYEKL. CDR3 size: 16 residues. Enrolled through a virtual design, the participants were between about 18 and 100 years of age and came from under 25 US areas. Sample: PBMCs or T cells enriched from blood (not recorded which). The sequence came from a woman aged 35 to 49 in a cohort exposed to, infected with or recovered from COVID-19 (not recorded which). The rearrangement joins TRBV4-1 to TRBJ2-1; TRBD2 agrees at 7 bases. The CDR3 DNA reads as TGCGCCAGCAGCCAAGTCATTCTAGCGGCCTACAATGAGCAGTTCTTC. This translates into CASSQVILAAYNEQFF.